What follows are 17 T cell receptor beta chains derived from one specimen sequenced in a study of cytomegalovirus exposure and HLA in healthy donors. The PCR employed 60 Vbeta primers together with 13 Jbeta primers. Clones were read by immunoSEQ multiplex PCR, and TCRdb kept only the in-frame ones, dropping some. The sample data list under 200,000 clones. The sequencing sample was made of PBMCs. Receptor source: a man aged 30-40 years in good health and CMV-seronegative.

The CDR3 bases are TGCGCCAGCAGCCAACAGGGGGGGGACTCTGGAAACACCATATATTTT. This gives the protein CASSQQGGDSGNTIYF. The chain employs TRBV5-1 and TRBJ1-3; 8 nucleotides match TRBD1. The CDR3 runs 16 residues. Germline lookup yields CDR1 SGHRS and CDR2 YFSETQ. The ends lost 4 bases at V and 0 bases at J; junction bases unmatched: 6.

The chain couples TRBV25-1 to TRBJ2-1, with 10 bases matching TRBD2. V shed 0 bases, J shed 9 bases, and the junction held 11 bases outside the gene matches. CDR3 length: 17 residues. The germline gives CDR1 MGHDK, CDR2 SYGVNS. Here the CDR3 reads CASSEYIDSGGISEQFF. In DNA, the CDR3 is TGTGCCAGCAGTGAATATATTGATAGCGGGGGGATCAGTGAGCAGTTCTTC. The full variable domain, in which reference TRBV25-1 and TRBJ2-1 provide the parts outside the CDR3, is EADIYQTPRYLVIGTGKKITLECSQTMGHDKMYWYQQDPGMELHLIHYSYGVNSTEKGDLSSESTVSRIRTEHFPLTLESARPSHTSQYLCASSEYIDSGGISEQFFGPGTRLTVL.

The rearrangement uses TRBV5-1 and TRBJ1-1, with D possibly matching TRBD1 (5 bases). CDR3 size: 14 residues. V lost 3 bases, J lost 4 bases, and 13 bases lay in between. CDR1 SGHRS and CDR2 YFSETQ come from the germline V gene. CDR3 nucleotide sequence: TGCGCCAGCAGCTCGACAGCTCCGAGCACTGAAGCTTTCTTT. Protein product: CASSSTAPSTEAFF.

Points on this clone: One junction end disagrees with the germline gene, perhaps due to a read error. The genes are TRBV5-1 and TRBJ1-2; D unclear. In germline, CDR1 is SGHRS, CDR2 YFSETQ. The CDR3 totals 14 residues. CDR3 protein: CASSLAESNYGCTF. The CDR3 DNA follows: TGCGCCAGCAGCTTGGCCGAGTCTAACTATGGCTGCACCTTC.

V usage is TRBV12-5 and J usage is TRBJ1-1; 7 bases line up with TRBD1. V dropped 1 base and J dropped 10; count of bases not matched to a gene: 9. The germline CDR1 and CDR2 sequences are LGHNT and FRNRAP. This CDR3 region has 14 residues. CDR3 sequence reads: CASGLAAGGVGAFF. In nucleotides, the CDR3 is TGTGCTAGTGGTTTGGCAGCAGGGGGAGTCGGAGCTTTCTTT.

The V gene is TRBV2, the J gene TRBJ2-5; 7 nucleotides line up with TRBD1. Near its end, the DNA agrees better with TRBJ2-7, so the J call may be wrong. Germline V gene sequence: CDR1 SNHLY, CDR2 FYNNEI. CDR3 length equals 15 residues. CDR3 residues: CAGNRGRKGLNEQYF. Here the CDR3 DNA reads TGTGCCGGCAACAGGGGAAGGAAGGGGCTCAACGAGCAGTACTTC.

The chain joins TRBV10-2 to TRBJ1-1; D not resolved. The CDR3 runs 12 residues. V was pared by 4 bases and J by 7 bases, with 10 bases between. Germline assignment: CDR1 WSHSY and CDR2 SAAADI. The CDR3 spells CASSGQVNEAFF. DNA for the CDR3: TGCGCCAGCAGTGGTCAGGTTAATGAAGCTTTCTTT.

The rearrangement joins TRBV11-2 to TRBJ2-7; 8 bases line up with TRBD1. Losses at the gene ends were 3 bases for V and 3 bases for J; bases not matched to a gene: 13. This CDR3 has 17 amino acids. Germline V lookup: CDR1 SGHAT, CDR2 FQNNGV. The CDR3 sequence: CASSFSPTGAGFYEQYF. DNA for the CDR3: TGTGCCAGCAGCTTCTCCCCGACAGGGGCCGGCTTCTACGAGCAGTACTTC.

The chain has TRBV19 and TRBJ2-3; TRBD2 matches at 9 bases. J was trimmed by 3 bases and V by 3 bases; bases with no gene match: 4. Per the germline V gene, CDR1 is LNHDA and CDR2 is SQIVND (reference sequence). This CDR3 comprises 15 residues. This CDR3 reads CASSIGGRVTDTQYF. As DNA, the CDR3 is TGTGCCAGTAGTATTGGCGGGAGGGTGACAGATACGCAGTATTTT.

The chain joins TRBV7-2 to TRBJ2-1; 9 nucleotides agree with TRBD1. From germline, CDR1 is SGHTA and CDR2 FQGNSA. V lost 4 bases and J lost 12; bases outside the gene matches: 16. The CDR3 is made up of 16 amino acids. In DNA, the CDR3 is TGTGCCAGCAGCTCGCGGAGTGATACAGGGGGCCGGGGGCAGTTCTTC. This translates into CASSSRSDTGGRGQFF.

The chain recombines TRBV7-2 with TRBJ1-5, with D unclear. The germline V gene encodes CDR1 SGHTA and CDR2 FQGNSA. V was shortened by 5 bases and J by 6 bases, with 14 bases between the two germline ends. This CDR3 region has 14 residues. Written as DNA, the CDR3 is TGTGCCAGCAGCATACTACATGTAGGTCAGCCCCAGCATTTT. Translated, it gives CASSILHVGQPQHF.

This chain connects TRBV19 to TRBJ1-4; TRBD1 might be the D (5 bases). The CDR3 sequence is 16 residues long. The V and J ends lost 7 bases and 8 bases respectively, with 23 bases between them. The germline gives CDR1 LNHDA, CDR2 SQIVND (reference sequence). The CDR3 protein is CASTGWRGQVGEKLFF. DNA for the CDR3: TGTGCCAGTACGGGTTGGAGAGGACAAGTGGGGGAAAAACTGTTTTTT.

This chain joins TRBV5-1 and TRBJ1-1; 8 bases fit TRBD1. Losses at the gene ends were 4 bases for V and 3 bases for J; bases not matched to a gene: 5. Germline V gene lookup returns CDR1 SGHRS and CDR2 YFSETQ. The CDR3 covers 14 residues. CDR3 coding DNA: TGCGCCAGCAGCCGTGACAGGGGAGACACTGAAGCTTTCTTT. Translation gives CASSRDRGDTEAFF.

The chain uses TRBV10-3 and TRBJ1-1; the match to TRBD1 covers 7 bases. The length of the CDR3 is 15 residues. CDR1 and CDR2 (germline): ENHRY, SYGVKD. V was clipped by 7 bases and J by 4 bases; unmatched bases: 12. CDR3 DNA sequence: TGTGCCATCACCGCTTCGACAGGGAGCGCCACTGAAGCTTTCTTT. It specifies CAITASTGSATEAFF.

The chain employs TRBV19 and TRBJ2-5, with TRBD2 identical over 9 bases. CDR3 length equals 19 residues. V lost 5 bases, J lost 7 bases, and 23 bases stayed unmatched. CDR1 is LNHDA, CDR2 SQIVND, per germline (reference sequence). This chain's CDR3 is CASSLTKPHLAGDSRTQYF. CDR3 DNA: TGTGCCAGTAGTTTAACGAAACCCCACTTAGCGGGGGACTCCCGGACCCAGTACTTC.

This chain connects TRBV10-3 to TRBJ2-3, with 7 nucleotides matching TRBD2. From germline, CDR1 is ENHRY and CDR2 SYGVKD. After removal of 2 bases from V and 3 bases from J, the junction contained 5 bases not matched to a gene. CDR3 length: 15 amino acids. The CDR3 loop reads CAISEPGGGTDTQYF. Here the CDR3 DNA reads TGTGCCATCAGTGAGCCGGGGGGAGGAACAGATACGCAGTATTTT.

The chain uses TRBV6-5 and TRBJ2-2; D might be TRBD1 (6 bases). Germline V CDR1 and CDR2: MNHEY, SVGAGI. Trimming pared 5 bases from V and 4 bases from J, leaving 11 bases between. CDR3 length: 14 residues. CDR3 nucleotide sequence: TGTGCCAGCAGTACAGGGTTAGGCACCGGGGAGCTGTTTTTT. The encoded protein is CASSTGLGTGELFF.